This entry features one TCR beta chain sequence. Its antigen is unknown. Receptors were amplified or captured by 5' RACE. For each TCR library, approximately 3.5 ug of total RNA was used. For each sample, cDNA was synthesized in eight separate reactions using SMARTScribe reverse transcriptase. Unique molecular identifiers containing a 6-nucleotide sample barcode were introduced through template switching during cDNA synthesis. Two nested PCRs of about 15 and 9 cycles amplified the TCRalpha and TCRbeta cDNA, and bead purification followed each PCR. Before amplification, the cDNA was treated with uracil DNA-glycosylase and purified using the QIAquick PCR purification kit. The second PCR added Illumina TruSeq-compatible adapters along with sample-specific barcodes. TapeStation and Qubit were used to check library quality and concentration, and 5 ng of each library went into the pool. Pooled libraries were sequenced on an Illumina HiSeq2500 single-index Rapid Run with 2 x 100 bp reads and custom sequencing primers. As for the authors' bioinformatics: MiGEC version 1.2.6 was used for UMI-based consensus assembly, which corrected PCR and sequencing errors. V(D)J alignment, clonotype assembly and CDR3 extraction were performed with MiXCR version 2.1.1. To normalise gene usage, clonotype sharing and MAIT/NKT TCR abundance, the analysis used the top 1000, 10 000 and 20 000 clonotypes per sample. Diversity was computed as the inverse Simpson index with the vegan R package after downsampling to 27 000 UMIs. Paired Mann-Whitney U tests were applied to discordant twin pairs, and Benjamini-Hochberg correction was used for multiple testing. TCRdb reprocessed the reads; each CDR3 protein sequence makes one entry, and DNA is unavailable. The V and J calls were not made by the authors but by TCRdb's processing. This specimen's table enumerates under 150,000 distinct CDR3 sequences. Clones ranked in the top ten supply 2% to 3% of the sample.

This sample stems from a study of monozygotic twins with inflammatory bowel disease (dated by TCRdb to the late 2010s). At the level of the whole study: A total of 28 monozygotic twin pairs were included in the full study, comprising nine German pairs (four IBD-concordant, five IBD-discordant) and 19 IBD-discordant Danish pairs. Each individual had, on average, about 151 000 unique TCRalpha sequences and 181 000 unique TCRbeta sequences available for analysis. The search for disease-associated traits relied mainly on comparing IBD patients with their genetically identical healthy co-twins within discordant pairs. The full study reports these points: Distinction between different T cell subtypes could not be achieved in the analysis. Because patients were on differing immunosuppressive treatments, the repertoires may have picked up extra background noise and inter-individual variability. The results gave no support for a single strong signal or clonotype linked to IBD. TCRbeta repertoire diversity, by inverse Simpson index, was decreased in IBD patients compared with their healthy co-twins. Concordant and discordant twins showed no difference in repertoire similarity, possibly because of limited statistical power. Fewer clonotypes were shared with other individuals by IBD patients than by healthy twins, most markedly in patients showing signs of disease activity.

From each donor, an approximately 2.6 ml peripheral blood sample was collected into PAXgene tubes and kept at -80 degrees C. Without T cell sorting, total RNA was isolated from whole blood using the PAXgene blood miRNA kit on an automated QIAcube. Deep TCRalpha and TCRbeta repertoire profiling with unique molecular barcoding was performed on peripheral blood of monozygotic twin pairs concordant or discordant for inflammatory bowel disease. Smoking habits were recorded for all twin pairs, and individuals were classified as current, former or never smokers. The sequencing input was blood. The TCR comes from a human donor with ulcerative colitis or Crohn's disease, or a healthy co-twin of an affected twin (not recorded which).

The CDR3: CSVDHPSNYGYTF. Recombination linked TRBV29-1 to TRBJ1-2; absent DNA, TCRdb's TRBD1 call cannot be checked. Including the terminal cysteine and phenylalanine, the CDR3 comprises 13 residues. This entry has no DNA. CDR1 is given as SQVTM and CDR2 as ANQGSEA, both from the germline V gene.